This record looks at one TCR beta chain sequence and its context. The germline V gene encodes CDR1 SGHRS and CDR2 YFSETQ. The trim removed 5 bases at V and 4 bases at J, leaving 7 bases unmatched. The CDR3 has 14 residues. Authors' processing steps: Estimation of nucleated cell counts was performed using reference gene primer amplification. The table came from immunoSEQ multiplex PCR; TCRdb's copy has only in-frame clones and leaves some out. V, J and clone size are taken as reported in that table, and D and trimming were inferred from the DNA itself. This table holds 72,000 or so clones, about nine tenths found once. These data are taken from a study of blood T cell repertoires in COVID-19.

The clonotype comes from a woman in her sixties or seventies with acute or convalescent COVID-19. The specimen sequenced was peripheral blood. The rearrangement joins TRBV5-1 to TRBJ2-3; 7 bases are shared with TRBD1. The DNA for the CDR3 is TGCGCCAGCAGGAAAGAAGGGGGCGCAGATACGCAGTATTTT. This translates into CASRKEGGADTQYF.